A single sample gave rise to the 17 T cell receptor beta chains below, sequenced in a study of control samples from healthy donors and cancer patients. Assay used: immunoSEQ multiplex PCR; TCRdb lists only in-frame clones, some missing. Here the sample spans 130,000 or so clones, 89% being singletons. Input material: PBMCs. Receptors originate from a man in his forties or fifties with head and neck cancer.

This clone has just a few counts. V usage is TRBV10-3 and J usage is TRBJ2-7; D is perhaps TRBD2 (6 bases). Germline V gene data show CDR1 as ENHRY and CDR2 as SYGVKD. The CDR3 covers 13 residues. The V end lost 6 bases, the J end lost 12 bases, and 21 bases lay between the germline ends. The CDR3 DNA is TGTGCCATCAGCCAAGACGGGACTGCCAAGGGGTACTTC. Protein: CAISQDGTAKGYF.

This chain connects TRBV28 to TRBJ2-7; 10 bases are shared with TRBD1. The CDR3 is 17 amino acids. Looked up from germline, CDR1 is MDHEN and CDR2 is SYDVKM. Trimming cost V 3 bases and J 5 bases; bases outside gene matches: 13. Here the CDR3 reads CASSFGLGQGMFHEQYF. Written as DNA, the CDR3 is TGTGCCAGCAGTTTCGGTTTGGGACAGGGGATGTTCCACGAGCAGTACTTC.

The CDR3 sequence is CASSQISENTQYF. In nucleotides, the CDR3 is TGTGCCAGCAGCCAAATATCCGAAAATACGCAGTATTTT. V gene TRBV14 combines with J gene TRBJ2-3; unclear D gene. The CDR3 loop spans 13 amino acids. Deletions cut 2 bases from V and 7 bases from J, with 10 bases between. Germline CDR1 is SGHDN and CDR2 is FVKESK.

This clone appeared once. The chain uses TRBV30 and TRBJ2-5, with 9 bases identical to TRBD2. Germline V gives CDR1 GTSNPN, CDR2 SVGIG (reference sequence). The ends lost 0 bases at V and 4 bases at J; junction bases unmatched: 6. This CDR3 contains 15 residues. CDR3 sequence (DNA): TGTGCCTGGAGTGTCGGCGGGGGGGACCCAGAGACCCAGTACTTC. It yields the protein CAWSVGGGDPETQYF.

CDR3 loop: CASSLGRVSYEQYF. The CDR3 nucleotides read TGTGCCAGCAGCCTAGGGCGGGTGTCCTACGAGCAGTACTTC. This chain links TRBV3-1 (or the pseudogene TRBV3-2) with TRBJ2-7, with D tentatively TRBD2 (5 bases). Germline CDR1 and CDR2: LGHDT and YNNKEL (reference sequence). The CDR3 sequence is 14 residues long. Trimming took 4 bases from V and 1 from J, leaving 11 bases between them.

CDR3: CASSLRQSNQPQHF. The CDR3 DNA reads TGTGCCAGCTCACTTCGACAGAGCAATCAGCCCCAGCATTTT. The rearrangement joins TRBV18 to TRBJ1-5, with a possible D match to TRBD1 (5 bases). Germline-derived CDR1 and CDR2 are KGHSH and LQKENI. Trimming stripped 4 bases from V and 1 base from J, with 8 bases between. This CDR3 is 14 amino acids long.

V and J are TRBV2 and TRBJ2-7; D not certain. The V gene's germline CDR1 is SNHLY and CDR2 FYNNEI. The CDR3 loop spans 14 amino acids. Trimming took 8 bases from V and 0 from J, leaving 14 bases between them. For the CDR3, the DNA is TGTGCCAGCGTGGAAAATATCAGCTCCTACGAGCAGTACTTC. Its translation is CASVENISSYEQYF. Together with reference TRBV2 and TRBJ2-7, the CDR3 gives the full variable domain: EPEVTQTPSHQVTQMGQEVILRCVPISNHLYFYWYRQILGQKVEFLVSFYNNEISEKSEIFDDQFSVERPDGSNFTLKIRSTKLEDSAMYFCASVENISSYEQYFGPGTRLTVT.

This clone was detected a few times. The chain joins TRBV28 to TRBJ2-7; 8 bases fit TRBD2. Germline CDR1 MDHEN, CDR2 SYDVKM. The CDR3 is 17 amino acids. J was trimmed by 0 bases and V by 6 bases; bases with no gene match: 13. For the CDR3, the DNA is TGTGCCAGCAGCGTTGCGGGAGGACTCTACCTCTCCTACGAGCAGTACTTC. It yields the protein CASSVAGGLYLSYEQYF.

This clone was recorded once. The V and J genes are TRBV7-2 and TRBJ1-2; D uncertain. Germline V gene sequence: CDR1 SGHTA, CDR2 FQGNSA. V was trimmed by 5 bases and J by 4 bases, leaving 2 bases between them. This CDR3 is built from 10 residues. CDR3: CASSLYGYTF. CDR3 nucleotide sequence: TGTGCCAGCAGCCTCTATGGCTACACCTTC.

This clone was seen a few times. This chain's CDR3 is CASSLNNQPQHF. The CDR3, as DNA: TGTGCCAGCAGCCTAAATAATCAGCCCCAGCATTTT. The chain recombines TRBV5-4 with TRBJ1-5; D remains unclear. The V end was cut by 4 bases, the J end by 4 bases, with 6 bases between. The CDR3 totals 12 residues. Looked up from germline, CDR1 is SGHNT and CDR2 is YYREEE (reference sequence).

The rearrangement links TRBV27 to TRBJ2-1; D perhaps matches TRBD1 (5 bases). Germline V gene sequence: CDR1 MNHEY, CDR2 SMNVEV (reference sequence). The CDR3 has 14 amino acids. Trimming stripped 5 bases from V and 1 base from J, with 9 bases between. CDR3 loop: CASSPQESYNEQFF. For the CDR3, the DNA is TGTGCCAGCAGTCCACAGGAGTCCTACAATGAGCAGTTCTTC.

The V call is TRBV4-1, the J call TRBJ2-7; a possible D gene is TRBD1 (5 bases). Trimming cost V 1 base and J 2 bases, with 12 bases left between them. This CDR3 comprises 15 residues. Germline V gives CDR1 MGHRA, CDR2 YSYEKL. CDR3: CASSQGEGAAYEQYF. Here the CDR3 DNA reads TGCGCCAGCAGCCAAGGAGAAGGGGCCGCCTACGAGCAGTACTTC.

The V and J genes are TRBV6-5 and TRBJ2-3; 8 bases are a match to TRBD2. CDR1 is MNHEY and CDR2 is SVGAGI in the germline V gene. The trim removed 6 bases at V and 4 bases at J, leaving 9 bases unmatched. CDR3 length: 15 residues. CDR3 sequence (DNA): TGTGCCAGCAGGGGGGAACCACTAGCGGCAGATACGCAGTATTTT. It specifies CASRGEPLAADTQYF.

The rearrangement uses TRBV3-1 (or the pseudogene TRBV3-2) and TRBJ2-1; unclear D gene. Germline lookup yields CDR1 LGHDT and CDR2 YNNKEL (reference sequence). This CDR3 spans 14 amino acids. Trimming pared 2 bases from V and 4 bases from J, leaving 9 bases between. The CDR3, as DNA: TGTGCCAGCAGCCAATCCTCCGATTACAATGAGCAGTTCTTC. It yields the protein CASSQSSDYNEQFF.

The genes are TRBV10-2 and TRBJ1-1, with 7 nucleotides matching TRBD1. V was clipped by 2 bases and J by 1 base; unmatched bases: 4. The CDR3 extends over 15 amino acids. CDR1 and CDR2 (germline): WSHSY, SAAADI. The CDR3, as DNA: TGCGCCAGCAGTGAGGATGCAGGGGGGAACACTGAAGCTTTCTTT. Amino acid sequence: CASSEDAGGNTEAFF.

V usage is TRBV19 and J usage is TRBJ2-1, with 7 bases that match TRBD2. The CDR3 is 15 residues long. In germline, CDR1 is LNHDA, CDR2 SQIVND (reference sequence). V trimming: 6 bases; J trimming: 0 bases; junction bases outside the gene matches: 5. The CDR3 region has the DNA TGTGCCAGTAGCACCTGGACTAGCTCCTACAATGAGCAGTTCTTC. It translates to CASSTWTSSYNEQFF.

This rearrangement joins TRBV5-8 to TRBJ2-5, with D uncertain. Trimming removed 0 bases from V and 2 bases from J, with 5 bases in between. Germline CDR1 reads SGHTS; CDR2 reads YDEGEE. The CDR3 length is 13 residues. The DNA of the CDR3 is TGTGCCAGCAGCTTGGGCAGACAAGAGACCCAGTACTTC. This gives the protein CASSLGRQETQYF.